This entry lists 13 T cell receptor beta chains sequenced from one sample in a study of identical twins. Via MiXCR, TCRdb re-called the 5' RACE reads, giving one row per CDR3 protein. The sample includes 450,000 or so distinct CDR3 sequences, approximately 24% seen only once; the top ten take 2.5% to 3.5%. These records were also assigned to another study, of T cells expressing NK-cell markers.

Specimen: CD4+ T cells sorted from blood. The receptors stem from a woman aged 18-29 years in good health.

The chain recombines TRBV6-1 with TRBJ2-5; perhaps TRBD1 as D (6 bases). Per germline, CDR1 MNHNS and CDR2 SASEGT. This CDR3 comprises 13 residues. Trimming pared 10 bases from V and 2 bases from J, leaving 14 bases between. The CDR3 protein is CATVNRAQETQYF. CDR3 DNA: TGTGCCACGGTAAACAGGGCTCAAGAGACCCAGTACTTC.

This clonotype was seen a few times. The chain couples TRBV5-6 to TRBJ2-3; no firm D call. The CDR3 spans 15 residues. Trimming removed 4 bases at V and 2 bases at J, with 14 bases between. Germline V CDR1 and CDR2: SGHDT, YYEEEE. For the CDR3, the DNA is TGTGCCAGCAGCCCCTTCGGTCTTCTCACAGATACGCAGTATTTT. It translates to CASSPFGLLTDTQYF.

The rearrangement uses TRBV29-1 and TRBJ2-3; D assignment may be TRBD1 or TRBD2 (6 bases each). CDR1 and CDR2 from the germline V gene are SQVTM and ANQGSEA. Between the trimmed V and J ends, which lost 8 bases and 5 bases, there was a span of 17 bases. This CDR3 is 13 amino acids long. In DNA, the CDR3 is TGCAGCTCCATGACGGGGGCCGGAGATACGCAGTATTTT. Translated, it gives CSSMTGAGDTQYF.

This clonotype was picked up a small number of times. The chain combines TRBV2 with TRBJ1-5; D not resolved. Looked up from germline, CDR1 is SNHLY and CDR2 is FYNNEI. V was pared by 6 bases and J by 6 bases, with 12 bases between. The CDR3 consists of 13 residues. The CDR3 nucleotides read TGTGCCAGCAGCTACGAGGCACGTCAGCCCCAGCATTTT. This encodes CASSYEARQPQHF.

CDR3 DNA: TGTGCCAGCAGGGAGCGGGAATACTCCTACGAGCAGTACTTC. It yields the protein CASREREYSYEQYF. The chain links TRBV6-1 to TRBJ2-7; 7 nucleotides agree with TRBD2. This CDR3 is built from 14 residues. V dropped 6 bases and J dropped 0; count of bases not matched to a gene: 5. Germline V CDR1 and CDR2: MNHNS, SASEGT.

This clonotype was detected a few times. The gene calls are TRBV5-6 and TRBJ1-2; TRBD1 matches 7 bases. Germline CDR1 reads SGHDT; CDR2 reads YYEEEE. Trimming took 4 bases from V and 2 from J; bases not matched to a gene: 11. This CDR3 contains 16 residues. The CDR3 is CASSPRQGPVNYGYTF. DNA of the CDR3: TGTGCCAGCAGCCCTCGACAGGGACCCGTCAACTATGGCTACACCTTC.

This chain links TRBV20-1 with TRBJ2-1; D is unresolved. Germline assignment: CDR1 DFQATT and CDR2 SNEGSKA (reference sequence). V dropped 8 bases and J dropped 15 bases, with 11 bases sitting between them. This CDR3 spans 8 amino acids. As DNA, the CDR3 is TGCAGTCCCCTCCCCCCGTTCTTC. Translated: CSPLPPFF.

V and J are TRBV10-3 and TRBJ1-1, with D unresolved. This CDR3 contains 14 residues. Germline CDR1 and CDR2: ENHRY and SYGVKD. V gave up 1 base and J gave up 6 bases, with 12 bases separating them. The CDR3 sequence is CAISEFLGSSEAFF. The CDR3 region has the DNA TGTGCCATCAGTGAGTTTCTGGGGAGCTCTGAAGCTTTCTTT.

The chain combines TRBV30 with TRBJ2-1; D not certain. CDR1 GTSNPN and CDR2 SVGIG come from the germline V gene (reference sequence). There are 15 residues in the CDR3. Trimming stripped 5 bases from V and 0 bases from J, with 14 bases between. Here the CDR3 DNA reads TGTGCCTGGGCTCCCAAGGGCCTCTCCTACAATGAGCAGTTCTTC. It specifies CAWAPKGLSYNEQFF.

V and J are TRBV29-1 and TRBJ2-7; 10 nucleotides line up with TRBD1. There are 13 residues in the CDR3. Germline V lookup: CDR1 SQVTM, CDR2 ANQGSEA. The junction had 3 bases not matched to a gene; V was cut back by 6 bases and J by 1 base. CDR3 bases: TGCAGCGTCGGACAGGGGGTTTCCTACGAGCAGTACTTC. This sequence encodes CSVGQGVSYEQYF.

V is TRBV5-1 and J is TRBJ2-3; TRBD1 agrees at 7 bases. V lost 5 bases to trimming and J lost 0 bases; unmatched junction nucleotides: 3. Germline values: CDR1 SGHRS, CDR2 YFSETQ. CDR3 size: 14 residues. The CDR3 nucleotides are TGCGCCAGCAGGGAGACAGGGAGCACAGATACGCAGTATTTT. Protein sequence: CASRETGSTDTQYF.

This rearrangement joins TRBV12-3 or TRBV12-4 to TRBJ2-5, with D perhaps matching TRBD2 (6 bases). The CDR3 is 15 amino acids. Trimming removed 6 bases at V and 1 base at J, with 15 bases between. The CDR3 DNA is TGTGCCAGCAGATCTCTAAGCGGGCCCCAAGAGACCCAGTACTTC. Amino acids: CASRSLSGPQETQYF.

The rearrangement uses TRBV29-1 and TRBJ2-4; TRBD1 matches 7 bases. The CDR3 contains 16 residues. V was clipped by 3 bases and J by 1 base; unmatched bases: 9. CDR1 and CDR2 (germline): SQVTM, ANQGSEA. DNA of the CDR3: TGCAGCGTTGAGAGTGTAAGGGGGCTGGCCAAAAACATTCAGTACTTC. Its protein is CSVESVRGLAKNIQYF.